This entry lists 2 T cell receptor beta chains sequenced from one sample in a study of control samples from healthy donors and cancer patients (dated by TCRdb to 2020 to 2022). Receptors were amplified or captured by the immunoSEQ multiplex PCR assay. What TCRdb holds here is the immuneACCESS table cut down to in-frame rearrangements. Part of the clones is not present; checked against another copy, under half of the missing clones reflect an unresolved V gene, and the others are unexplained. This sample has some 65,000 clones in its table, and 84% of those were observed once. The ten largest clonotypes hold 2.5% to 3.5% of the sample. The sample consisted of PBMCs. These receptors were obtained from a woman between 45 and 60 years old with lung cancer.

The rearrangement uses TRBV19 and TRBJ1-2; D gene ambiguous. Between the trimmed V and J ends, which lost 1 base and 1 base, there was a span of 10 bases. This CDR3 region has 15 residues. CDR1 and CDR2 from the germline V gene are LNHDA and SQIVND (reference sequence). In DNA, the CDR3 is TGTGCCAGTAGTATAGCTGGCAGGAATAACTATGGCTACACCTTC. This codes for CASSIAGRNNYGYTF.

This clone was detected a few times. V and J are TRBV4-3 and TRBJ2-5; 16 bases line up with TRBD2. The V gene end was trimmed by 4 bases and the J gene end by 0 bases; junction bases not matched to a gene: 2. CDR3 size: 17 residues. The germline CDR1 and CDR2 sequences are LGHNA and YSLEER. CDR3 in amino acids: CASSRGLAGGYQETQYF. In nucleotides, the CDR3 is TGCGCCAGCAGCCGGGGACTAGCGGGGGGGTACCAAGAGACCCAGTACTTC.